This T cell receptor (beta chain) derives from a study of T-cell memory formation after mild COVID-19. Study-wide context: TCR clusters were mostly donor specific.

Germline CDR1 reads DFQATT; CDR2 reads SNEGSKA (reference sequence). There are 13 residues in the CDR3. Overall study results and limits: Clones that contracted clustered mainly in CM and EM if CD4+ and in EMRA if CD8+. Contracting clones, day 15 to 85, had balanced CD4/CD8, and later expanders favored CD4+.

From 5'RACE with constant-segment primers came TCR alpha and TCR beta cDNA libraries that carried sample barcodes and UMIs. TCRdb fed the 5' RACE reads into MiXCR, producing one record per CDR3 protein. The table has about 150,000 distinct CDR3 sequences, over 10% seen once; the top ten hold about 3.6%. With respect to this clonotype: The antigen remains unidentified.

Material for sequencing was PBMCs or a T cell subset sorted from them (not recorded which). This receptor was obtained from a man between 18 and 29 years old who had mild COVID-19 (a few samples of this study predate the infection). Cell type and time point are not known. The rearrangement joins TRBV20-1 to TRBJ1-1; D remains ambiguous. This CDR3 reads CRVARGENTEAFF. CDR3 sequence (DNA): TGCAGGGTGGCGCGTGGGGAGAACACTGAAGCTTTCTTT.